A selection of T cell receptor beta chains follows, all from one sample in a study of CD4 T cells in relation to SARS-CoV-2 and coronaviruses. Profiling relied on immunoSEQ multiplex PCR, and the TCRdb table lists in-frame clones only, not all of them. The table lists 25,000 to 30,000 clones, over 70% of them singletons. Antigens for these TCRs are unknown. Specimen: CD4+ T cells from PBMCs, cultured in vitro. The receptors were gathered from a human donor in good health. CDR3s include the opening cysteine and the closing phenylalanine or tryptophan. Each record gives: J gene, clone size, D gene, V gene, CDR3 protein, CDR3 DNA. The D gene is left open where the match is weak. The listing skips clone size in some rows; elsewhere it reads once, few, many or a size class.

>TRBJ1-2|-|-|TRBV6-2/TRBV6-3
CASSYSGQGVYGYTF
TGTGCCAGCAGTTACTCGGGTCAAGGGGTCTATGGCTACACCTTC
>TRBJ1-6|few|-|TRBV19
CASSIPPGGASNSPLHF
TGTGCCAGTAGTATACCACCGGGGGGGGCCTCCAATTCACCCCTCCACTTT
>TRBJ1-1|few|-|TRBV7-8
CASSFGQKNTEAFF
TGTGCCAGCAGCTTCGGACAGAAGAACACTGAAGCTTTCTTT
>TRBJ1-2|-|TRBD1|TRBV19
CASSFLTGEGDGYTF
TGTGCCAGTAGTTTTCTGACAGGGGAGGGAGATGGCTACACCTTC
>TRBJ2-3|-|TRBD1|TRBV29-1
CSVGGDRGHSDTQYF
TGCAGCGTGGGAGGGGACAGGGGGCACTCAGATACGCAGTATTTT
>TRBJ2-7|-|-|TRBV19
CASQSTGNHEQYF
TGTGCCAGTCAGTCAACAGGAAACCACGAGCAGTACTTC
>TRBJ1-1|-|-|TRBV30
CAWGLWTGGAFF
TGTGCCTGGGGTTTATGGACGGGGGGAGCTTTCTTT
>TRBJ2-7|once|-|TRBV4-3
CASSQEPVGTYEQYF
TGCGCCAGCAGCCAAGAGCCGGTAGGAACCTACGAGCAGTACTTC
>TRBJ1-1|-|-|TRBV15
CATSRDKAGEAFF
TGTGCCACCAGCAGAGATAAGGCGGGGGAAGCTTTCTTT
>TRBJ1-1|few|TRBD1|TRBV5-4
CASSLDRGTEAFF
TGTGCCAGCAGCTTGGACAGGGGCACTGAAGCTTTCTTT
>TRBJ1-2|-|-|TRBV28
CASSLLRANYGYTF
TGTGCCAGCAGTTTACTCAGGGCGAACTATGGCTACACCTTC
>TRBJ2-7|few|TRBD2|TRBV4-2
CASSQGVAGDGEQYF
TGTGCCAGCAGCCAGGGGGTAGCGGGAGATGGAGAGCAGTACTTC
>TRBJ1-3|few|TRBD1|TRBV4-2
CASSQEWTGGSGNTIYF
TGTGCCAGCAGCCAAGAGTGGACAGGGGGCTCTGGAAACACCATATATTTT
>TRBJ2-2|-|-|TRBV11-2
CASSLDQIGRIGELFF
TGTGCCAGCAGCTTAGACCAAATAGGGCGGATCGGGGAGCTGTTTTTT
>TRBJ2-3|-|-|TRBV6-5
CASSYGGSTDTQYF
TGTGCCAGCAGTTACGGCGGAAGCACAGATACGCAGTATTTT
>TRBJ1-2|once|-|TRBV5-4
CASSTTGIRGYTF
TGTGCCAGCAGCACTACAGGGATAAGGGGCTACACCTTC
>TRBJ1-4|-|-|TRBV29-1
CSVGTDGEKLFF
TGCAGCGTTGGGACAGACGGTGAAAAACTGTTTTTT
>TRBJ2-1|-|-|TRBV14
CASSQGSNRLQNGKQFF
TGTGCCAGCAGCCAAGGAAGTAACCGCCTGCAGAATGGTAAGCAGTTCTTC
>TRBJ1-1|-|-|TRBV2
CASSENRAFF
TGTGCCAGCAGTGAAAATCGGGCTTTCTTT
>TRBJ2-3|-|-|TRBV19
CASSIGTDTQYF
TGTGCCAGTAGTATAGGAACAGATACGCAGTATTTT
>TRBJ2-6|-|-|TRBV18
CASSPPLVGSSGANVLTF
TGTGCCAGCTCACCACCTCTTGTCGGGAGCTCTGGGGCCAACGTCCTGACTTTC
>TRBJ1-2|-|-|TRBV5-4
CASSLVPGDGYTF
TGTGCCAGCAGCTTGGTCCCAGGGGATGGCTACACCTTC